This T cell receptor beta chain was sequenced for a study of cytomegalovirus exposure and HLA in healthy donors. Study-wide results and caveats: There were several of the most significant clusters that appeared linked to common viral pathogens in a later analysis. After further analysis at a later stage, 16,951 TCR beta sequences were associated with HLA alleles at 0.05 false discovery rate. According to a later analysis, most TCR beta chains associated with CMV appeared HLA-restricted.

A note on this clone: The antigen is undetermined.

It was with 60 Vbeta and 13 Jbeta primers that the PCR ran. The protocol was immunoSEQ multiplex PCR, while the TCRdb copy is restricted to in-frame clones and leaves out a portion. This repertoire shows under 150,000 clones, over 8% found once; its top ten account for approximately 2%. CDR1 is MDHEN and CDR2 is SYDVKM in the germline V gene. V lost 6 bases and J lost 3, with 6 bases in between. CDR3 length: 11 amino acids. V usage is TRBV28 and J usage is TRBJ2-7; D is uncertain. Material for sequencing was PBMCs. The source of this sequence is a male donor in good health and CMV-seronegative. In DNA, the CDR3 is TGTGCCAGCAGGGGCCTCTACGAGCAGTACTTC. Translation: CASRGLYEQYF.